The clone carrying this T cell receptor (beta chain) has more than one count but fewer than ten. The identical CDR3 is also encoded by other nucleotide sequences in the sample. This specimen belongs to a study of blood T cell repertoires in COVID-19. Study overall: The United States, Italy and Spain were the sources of the acute and convalescent COVID-19 samples. In each case, the material was cDNA or gDNA derived from T cells, B-cell-depleted T cells, or PBMCs.

Profiling relied on immunoSEQ multiplex PCR, and the TCRdb table lists in-frame clones only, not all of them. Here the sample spans about 110,000 clones, around 83% being singletons. Germline V gene sequence: CDR1 SGHRS, CDR2 YFSETQ. The CDR3 has 16 amino acids. Trimming pared 4 bases from V and 6 bases from J, leaving 20 bases between. The chain couples TRBV5-1 to TRBJ1-5; D is possibly TRBD1 (5 bases). The receptor was derived from a human donor in a cohort sampled during active COVID-19. Sequenced sample: peripheral blood. The CDR3 region is CASSPAGLMGGQPQHF. The DNA for the CDR3 is TGCGCCAGCAGCCCGGCGGGACTAATGGGGGGTCAGCCCCAGCATTTT. The full variable domain, in which reference TRBV5-1 and TRBJ1-5 provide the parts outside the CDR3, is KAGVTQTPRYLIKTRGQQVTLSCSPISGHRSVSWYQQTPGQGLQFLFEYFSETQRNKGNFPGRFSGRQFSNSRSEMNVSTLELGDSALYLCASSPAGLMGGQPQHFGDGTRLSIL.